This is a list of T cell receptor beta chains from one sample in a study of radiation and T cells in renal cell carcinoma. Using immunoSEQ multiplex PCR, the repertoire was profiled, and TCRdb retains in-frame clones only, with some absent. Of around 81,000 clones listed, about 85% were seen once; the top ten hold roughly a tenth. Sequences were derived from blood, sampled from a patient whose treatment included radiotherapy and nephrectomy. The receptors stem from a man over 45 with renal cell carcinoma. Each CDR3 is given with its conserved first and last residue. Fields, in order: J gene, D gene, V gene, clone size, CDR3 protein, CDR3 DNA. D genes are given only for firm matches. For some rows the clone size is stated as once, few or many, or as a class when expanded; others skip it.

TRBJ1-6 . TRBV5-1 . CASSFRQYNSPLHF TGCGCCAGCAGCTTCAGACAGTATAATTCACCCCTCCACTTT
TRBJ1-6 . TRBV30 few CAWSATGSYLSNSPLHF TGTGCCTGGAGTGCGACAGGCTCCTACCTCTCTAATTCACCCCTCCACTTT
TRBJ2-5 . TRBV20-1 . CSARGETQYF TGCAGTGCTAGAGGGGAGACCCAGTACTTC
TRBJ2-7 . TRBV18 . CASSTTSRAPYEQYF TGTGCCAGCTCGACCACTAGCAGGGCCCCCTACGAGCAGTACTTC
TRBJ2-3 . TRBV7-2 . CASSLAGGTDTQYF TGTGCCAGCAGCTTAGCGGGAGGCACAGATACGCAGTATTTT
TRBJ2-2 TRBD2 TRBV7-7 . CASSLGAGGFGGELFF TGTGCTAGCAGCTTAGGAGCGGGGGGTTTCGGCGGGGAGCTGTTTTTT
TRBJ2-1 TRBD2 TRBV6-1 . CASRREGPNEQFF TGTGCCAGCAGGCGGGAGGGCCCGAATGAGCAGTTCTTC
TRBJ2-7 TRBD1 TRBV7-9 . CASSPQGQGNPYEQYF TGTGCCAGCAGCCCCCAGGGACAGGGAAACCCCTACGAGCAGTACTTC
TRBJ1-5 . TRBV6-1 . CASSAPGTLHF TGTGCCAGCAGTGCCCCCGGGACGTTGCATTTT
TRBJ2-2 . TRBV30 . CAWSAGVTGELFF TGTGCCTGGAGTGCCGGGGTCACCGGGGAGCTGTTTTTT
TRBJ2-7 TRBD1 TRBV10-2 . CASSRGQANYEQYF TGCGCCAGCAGTAGGGGACAGGCTAACTACGAGCAGTACTTC
TRBJ2-5 TRBD1 TRBV5-1 . CASSIGGTGEETQYF TGCGCCAGCAGCATAGGGGGGACAGGGGAAGAGACCCAGTACTTC
TRBJ2-3 . TRBV10-3 . CAISGSGGPRTDTQYF TGTGCCATCAGTGGCTCCGGGGGCCCTCGCACAGATACGCAGTATTTT
TRBJ1-2 . TRBV29-1 . CSAGSPGLDYGYTF TGCAGCGCGGGGTCCCCAGGGCTAGACTATGGCTACACCTTC
TRBJ1-5 . TRBV5-1 . CASSPAEGGQPQHF TGCGCCAGCAGCCCTGCGGAAGGCGGTCAGCCCCAGCATTTT
TRBJ2-1 . TRBV5-1 . CASALTRGANEQFF TGCGCCAGCGCACTGACTAGGGGGGCCAATGAGCAGTTCTTC
TRBJ1-5 . TRBV5-8 . CASTRIVGVEQPQHF TGTGCCAGCACCCGCATTGTGGGGGTTGAGCAGCCCCAGCATTTT
TRBJ2-1 TRBD2 TRBV5-4 . CASSPGGLAGAAEQFF TGTGCCAGCAGCCCCGGGGGACTAGCGGGGGCAGCTGAGCAGTTCTTC
TRBJ2-1 . TRBV6-6 . CASISQFRTSYNEQFF TGTGCCAGCATTTCACAATTCCGGACGTCCTACAATGAGCAGTTCTTC
TRBJ1-1 . TRBV30 few CAWSVSNTEAFF TGTGCCTGGAGTGTATCTAACACTGAAGCTTTCTTT
TRBJ1-5 . TRBV7-2 . CASSLWDSAHQPQHF TGTGCCAGCAGCTTATGGGACTCGGCCCATCAGCCCCAGCATTTT
TRBJ1-1 . TRBV6-5 . CASSYSLLTNTEAFF TGTGCCAGCAGTTACTCATTATTGACGAACACTGAAGCTTTCTTT
TRBJ2-5 TRBD2 TRBV15 once CATSRVLTSAEETQYF TGTGCCACCAGCAGAGTTTTGACTAGCGCGGAAGAGACCCAGTACTTC
TRBJ1-5 TRBD1 TRBV27 . CASSSGTGGQPQHF TGTGCCAGCAGTTCCGGGACAGGGGGCCAGCCCCAGCATTTT
TRBJ2-4 . TRBV11-1 . CASSHTGSLQNIQYF TGTGCCAGCAGCCATACAGGGAGTCTACAAAACATTCAGTACTTC
TRBJ2-7 TRBD1 TRBV29-1 . CSVELGQGAGEQYF TGCAGCGTTGAGTTGGGACAGGGGGCTGGGGAGCAGTACTTC
TRBJ2-7 . TRBV4-1 . CASSQEIMALNEQYF TGCGCCAGCAGCCAAGAAATTATGGCGTTGAACGAGCAGTACTTC
TRBJ2-2 . TRBV18 few CASSPATGELFF TGTGCCAGCTCACCAGCAACCGGGGAGCTGTTTTTT
TRBJ2-3 TRBD1 TRBV6-4 . CASSDSTGGLDTQYF TGTGCCAGCAGTGACTCGACAGGGGGCCTGGATACGCAGTATTTT
TRBJ2-7 TRBD2 TRBV6-5 . CASSYAGDMYEQYF TGTGCCAGCAGTTACGCGGGAGATATGTACGAGCAGTACTTC
TRBJ2-5 . TRBV11-2 . CASSLVFRETQYF TGTGCCAGCAGCTTAGTATTCCGGGAGACCCAGTACTTC
TRBJ1-3 . TRBV30 few CAWSVGGQTSGNTIYF TGTGCCTGGAGTGTAGGGGGGCAAACCTCTGGAAACACCATATATTTT
TRBJ1-5 . TRBV4-1 . CASSQDPPRGLSQPQHF TGCGCCAGCAGCCAAGATCCCCCCAGGGGATTGAGTCAGCCCCAGCATTTT
TRBJ1-5 . TRBV19 . CASSIGNLLSNQPQHF TGTGCCAGTAGTATAGGAAACTTACTGAGCAATCAGCCCCAGCATTTT
TRBJ1-2 . TRBV19 few CASSINQGPNYGYTF TGTGCCAGTAGTATCAACCAGGGCCCTAACTATGGCTACACCTTC
TRBJ2-3 . TRBV10-3 once CAIRGASEGNADTQYF TGTGCCATCAGGGGGGCTAGCGAGGGGAACGCAGATACGCAGTATTTT
TRBJ1-3 . TRBV27 . CASSRKLSGNTIYF TGTGCCAGCAGCCGGAAGCTCTCTGGAAACACCATATATTTT
TRBJ2-4 TRBD1 TRBV10-2 . CASSEGDRAKNIQYF TGCGCCAGCAGTGAGGGGGACAGGGCCAAAAACATTCAGTACTTC
TRBJ1-4 . TRBV21-1 . CASSKAVWQGARTNEKLFF TGTGCCAGCAGCAAAGCGGTTTGGCAGGGGGCTAGGACTAATGAAAAACTGTTTTTT
TRBJ1-2 . TRBV6-5 . CASSYSSGSNYGYTF TGTGCCAGCAGTTACTCATCCGGAAGTAACTATGGCTACACCTTC
TRBJ1-5 TRBD1 TRBV7-9 . CASSPDRAHQPQHF TGTGCCAGCAGCCCCGACAGGGCCCATCAGCCCCAGCATTTT
TRBJ2-2 TRBD1 TRBV7-9 once CASRRDRNTGELFF TGTGCCAGCAGGAGGGACAGGAACACCGGGGAGCTGTTTTTT
TRBJ2-7 . TRBV27 . CASSTLGGEGASEQYF TGTGCCAGCAGCACACTTGGCGGGGAGGGGGCGAGCGAGCAGTACTTC
TRBJ1-3 . TRBV9 . CASSGTGLFGNTIYF TGTGCCAGCAGCGGAACAGGGTTATTTGGAAACACCATATATTTT
TRBJ1-2 . TRBV18 . CASSSGTYQTTGYGYTF TGTGCCAGCTCATCGGGGACCTACCAAACGACGGGGTATGGCTACACCTTC
TRBJ1-1 . TRBV18 once CASSPGPTGWQAFF TGTGCCAGCTCACCAGGGCCTACAGGGTGGCAAGCTTTCTTT
TRBJ2-2 TRBD2 TRBV4-1 once CASSQEGLAGGFGTGELFF TGCGCCAGCAGCCAAGAGGGACTAGCGGGGGGTTTTGGCACCGGGGAGCTGTTTTTT
TRBJ1-6 . TRBV10-3 . CAISETPSRDLNSPLHF TGTGCCATCAGTGAGACTCCGAGCCGGGACCTAAATTCACCCCTCCACTTT
TRBJ2-1 TRBD1 TRBV6-5 . CASSPQGANNEQFF TGTGCCAGCTCCCCCCAGGGGGCGAACAATGAGCAGTTCTTC
TRBJ2-7 TRBD1 TRBV11-2 . CASSIRDRSYEQYF TGTGCCAGCAGCATCCGGGACAGATCCTACGAGCAGTACTTC
TRBJ1-5 . TRBV7-5 . CARSIITRNYQPQHF TGTGCCAGAAGCATCATAACACGGAACTATCAGCCCCAGCATTTT